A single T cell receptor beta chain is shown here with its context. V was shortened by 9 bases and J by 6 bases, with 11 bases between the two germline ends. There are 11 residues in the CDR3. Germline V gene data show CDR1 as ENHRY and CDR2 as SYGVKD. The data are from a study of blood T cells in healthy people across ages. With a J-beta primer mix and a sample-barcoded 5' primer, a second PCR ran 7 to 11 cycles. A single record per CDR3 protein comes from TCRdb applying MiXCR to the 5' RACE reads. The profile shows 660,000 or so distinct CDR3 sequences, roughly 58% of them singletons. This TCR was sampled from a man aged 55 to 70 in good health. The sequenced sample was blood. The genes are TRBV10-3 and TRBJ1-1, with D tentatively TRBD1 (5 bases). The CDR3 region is CAIGTGAEAFF. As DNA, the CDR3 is TGTGCCATTGGGACGGGGGCTGAAGCTTTCTTT.